The source of this T cell receptor beta chain is a study of blood T cell repertoires in COVID-19. Study details: Some COVID-19 samples were acute and others convalescent; all came from the United States, Italy and Spain. Sample material is recorded as cDNA or gDNA derived from T cells, B-cell-depleted T cells, or PBMCs.

Generated by immunoSEQ multiplex PCR, the TCRdb table keeps only in-frame clones and is missing some. This sample has 470,000 or so clones, with roughly nine tenths found just once. This clone was counted once. Allocation to cohorts depended on clinical history reported by the participants. The V gene's germline CDR1 is KGHSH and CDR2 LQKENI. Trimming at V came to 2 bases and at J to 4 bases, leaving 2 bases not matched to a gene. CDR3 length equals 14 residues. This chain links TRBV18 with TRBJ1-5; 7 nucleotides line up with TRBD1. Source material: PBMCs or T cells enriched from blood (not recorded which). The receptor was isolated from a woman aged 18-29 years with acute COVID-19. In DNA form, the CDR3 reads TGTGCCAGCTCACCATCAGGGGGTAATCAGCCCCAGCATTTT. As protein: CASSPSGGNQPQHF.